This T cell receptor (beta chain) was observed in a study of cytomegalovirus exposure and HLA in healthy donors. Overall study results and limits: For TCR beta chains, V- and J-gene trimming was later linked to a missense DCLRE1C variant. A later analysis associated 15,000 to 20,000 TCR beta sequences with HLA alleles at a 0.05 false discovery rate.

For this clone: Its target is unknown.

The V gene's germline CDR1 is SGHRS and CDR2 YFSETQ. The CDR3 covers 15 residues. The germline V and J ends were trimmed by 4 bases and 1 base, with 11 bases remaining between them. Amplification used 60 Vbeta primers and 13 Jbeta primers. The data were produced by immunoSEQ multiplex PCR, yet TCRdb's version contains in-frame clones alone and is incomplete. The sample lists about 110,000 clones, more than 75% seen once, with 1.5% to 2% in the top ten. The V and J genes are TRBV5-1 and TRBJ2-2, with D perhaps matching TRBD1 (6 bases). The source material was PBMCs. This clonotype was sampled from a middle-aged man in good health and CMV-seronegative. CDR3 protein: CASSKETGNTGELFF. The DNA of the CDR3 is TGCGCCAGCAGCAAAGAGACAGGGAACACCGGGGAGCTGTTTTTT. The variable domain in full, with the rest retrieved from reference TRBV5-1 and TRBJ2-2, is KAGVTQTPRYLIKTRGQQVTLSCSPISGHRSVSWYQQTPGQGLQFLFEYFSETQRNKGNFPGRFSGRQFSNSRSEMNVSTLELGDSALYLCASSKETGNTGELFFGEGSRLTVL.